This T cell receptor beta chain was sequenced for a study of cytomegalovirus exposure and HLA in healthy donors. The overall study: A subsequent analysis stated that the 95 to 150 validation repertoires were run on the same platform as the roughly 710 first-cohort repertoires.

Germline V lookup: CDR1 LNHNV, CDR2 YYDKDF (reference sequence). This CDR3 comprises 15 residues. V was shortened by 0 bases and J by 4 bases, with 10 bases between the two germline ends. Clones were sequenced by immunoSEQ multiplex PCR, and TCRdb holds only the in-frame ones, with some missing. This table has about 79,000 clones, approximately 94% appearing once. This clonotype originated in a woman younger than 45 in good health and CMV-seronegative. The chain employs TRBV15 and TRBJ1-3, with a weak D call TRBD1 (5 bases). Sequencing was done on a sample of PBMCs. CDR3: CATSREGGVGNTIYF. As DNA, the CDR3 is TGTGCCACCAGCAGAGAGGGGGGTGTAGGAAACACCATATATTTT.